A selection of T cell receptor beta chains follows, all from one sample in a study of T cell repertoires in cytomegalovirus infection. TCRdb reprocessed the reads with MiXCR, giving one entry per CDR3 protein. The sample consists of more than 650,000 distinct CDR3 sequences, approximately 40% of them appearing once. The sequencing input was PBMCs. The source is a human donor in good health (CMV status not recorded). Some clones in this sample may be carry-over from other donors' samples. The CDR3 runs from the conserved cysteine through the conserved F or W. D genes are given only for firm matches. Size values are once, few and many counts, or a class for expanded clones, and some rows have none.

abundance,v_gene,j_gene,d_gene,CDR3aa,CDR3nt
-,TRBV30,TRBJ1-4,-,CAWSSAGEKLFF,TGTGCCTGGAGTTCGGCCGGAGAAAAACTGTTTTTT
few,TRBV12-3/TRBV12-4,TRBJ1-1,-,CASSTGRLEGPMNTEAFF,TGTGCCAGCAGTACAGGTCGGTTAGAGGGACCCATGAACACTGAAGCTTTCTTT
few,TRBV6-4,TRBJ2-3,TRBD2,CASSGTSGGRDTQYF,TGTGCCAGCAGTGGGACTAGCGGGGGCCGGGATACGCAGTATTTT
-,TRBV5-6,TRBJ2-2,TRBD2,CASNLWTRSTGELFF,TGTGCCAGCAACTTGTGGACTAGGAGCACCGGGGAGCTGTTTTTT
few,TRBV7-9,TRBJ2-1,TRBD2,CASSFSRELGFF,TGTGCCAGCAGCTTTTCGCGGGAGTTAGGGTTCTTC
many,TRBV7-8,TRBJ2-7,TRBD2,CASSLGTSGSEQYF,TGTGCCAGCAGCCTCGGGACTAGCGGGAGCGAGCAGTACTTC
-,TRBV12-3/TRBV12-4,TRBJ2-5,-,CASRRGPQQETQYF,TGTGCCAGCAGACGCGGACCCCAGCAAGAGACCCAGTACTTC
-,TRBV12-3/TRBV12-4,TRBJ2-2,TRBD1,CASRTTGGSGTGELFF,TGTGCCAGCAGAACGACAGGGGGAAGTGGCACCGGGGAGCTGTTTTTT
few,TRBV5-3,TRBJ2-5,TRBD1,CASSLGTGVRETQYF,TGTGCCAGCAGCTTGGGGACAGGGGTGAGGGAGACCCAGTACTTC
-,TRBV28,TRBJ2-1,-,CASSSRDKQFF,TGTGCCAGCAGTTCCCGAGACAAGCAGTTCTTC
-,TRBV20-1,TRBJ1-1,-,CSAPEAFF,TGCAGTGCTCCTGAAGCTTTCTTT
once,TRBV6-6,TRBJ2-2,TRBD1,CASRYGTAANTGELFF,TGTGCCAGCAGATATGGGACAGCGGCCAACACCGGGGAGCTGTTTTTT
many,TRBV7-2,TRBJ1-5,TRBD1,CASSLVGQGVAQPQHF,TGTGCCAGCAGCTTAGTCGGACAGGGGGTAGCTCAGCCCCAGCATTTT
few,TRBV20-1,TRBJ1-5,-,CSVAEGLNQPQHF,TGCAGTGTTGCCGAGGGCCTCAATCAGCCCCAGCATTTT
-,TRBV30,TRBJ2-1,-,CAWKRASAIF,TGTGCCTGGAAGCGGGCAAGTGCGATCTTC
-,TRBV29-1,TRBJ2-6,TRBD1,CSVLPRDSFSGANVLTF,TGCAGCGTGCTCCCCCGGGACAGCTTTTCGGGGGCCAACGTCCTGACTTTC
-,TRBV6-8,TRBJ2-1,TRBD2,CASSDQRGVYNEQFF,TGTGCCAGCAGTGACCAGCGGGGGGTATACAATGAGCAGTTCTTC
-,TRBV11-2,TRBJ2-7,TRBD1,CASSRPGTGGYEQYF,TGTGCCAGCAGCCGCCCCGGGACAGGGGGCTACGAGCAGTACTTC
few,TRBV6-2/TRBV6-3,TRBJ1-5,-,CASSISGHNQPQHF,TGTGCCAGCAGTATATCGGGACACAATCAGCCCCAGCATTTT
few,TRBV29-1,TRBJ2-3,TRBD2,CSVGPTTSGRDTQYF,TGCAGCGTTGGACCTACGACTAGCGGGAGGGATACGCAGTATTTT
-,TRBV6-5,TRBJ1-2,-,CARSRGGASYGYTF,TGTGCCCGCAGTAGGGGAGGGGCCAGCTATGGCTACACCTTC
-,TRBV29-1,TRBJ2-2,TRBD2,CSVVSGVTNTGELFF,TGCAGCGTTGTTAGCGGGGTCACGAACACCGGGGAGCTGTTTTTT
-,TRBV6-5,TRBJ1-1,TRBD1,CASSYETGVNVGTEAFF,TGTGCCAGCAGTTACGAGACAGGGGTGAACGTAGGCACTGAAGCTTTCTTT
-,TRBV28,TRBJ1-1,-,CASSLRRNTVAFF,TGTGCCAGCAGTTTACGCAGGAATACTGTAGCTTTCTTT
-,TRBV7-2,TRBJ2-3,-,CASSLPKDTQYF,TGTGCCAGCAGCCTACCTAAGGATACGCAGTATTTT
many,TRBV7-2,TRBJ2-1,-,CASSLRGRVSSYNEQFF,TGTGCCAGCAGCTTACGGGGTAGAGTCTCATCCTACAATGAGCAGTTCTTC
many,TRBV7-8,TRBJ2-1,TRBD2,CASRASGRRNNEQFF,TGTGCCAGCAGGGCTAGCGGGAGGAGGAACAATGAGCAGTTCTTC
few,TRBV6-6,TRBJ1-5,TRBD1,CASSFSSGGQGQPQHF,TGTGCCAGCAGTTTCTCTTCTGGAGGACAGGGCCAGCCCCAGCATTTT
-,TRBV7-2,TRBJ2-7,TRBD2,CASSLRRLAGVPTYEQYF,TGTGCCAGCAGCTTAAGGAGATTAGCGGGAGTGCCGACCTACGAGCAGTACTTC